In its sample, the clone carrying this T cell receptor beta chain was seen many times. Its antigen is undetermined. The data were obtained in a study of read filtering for tumor transcriptome and immune sequencing. General study results and limits: IR-seq captured clonotypes deeper and more reliably than RNA-seq.

The library was built from around 380 ng RNA with molecular barcoded adaptors for alpha/delta and beta/gamma chains. In TCRdb, the reads were re-called with MiXCR into one record per CDR3 protein. Among approximately 65,000 distinct CDR3 sequences listed, approximately 15% were seen once. The CDR3 spans 15 residues. V shed 4 bases and J 0 bases; nucleotides not matched to a gene: 6. Germline CDR1 reads DFQATT; CDR2 reads SNEGSKA (reference sequence). The specimen was a population of CD138-negative cells sorted from bone marrow. The sequence was obtained from a donor at least 40 years old with multiple myeloma. The chain uses TRBV20-1 and TRBJ2-3, with 8 bases fitting TRBD2. The chain's CDR3 is CSAIGAGGSTDTQYF. CDR3 nucleotide sequence: TGCAGTGCTATAGGGGCGGGAGGAAGCACAGATACGCAGTATTTT.